This T cell receptor beta chain was sequenced in a study of graft-versus-host responses after intestinal transplantation. At the level of the study: All recipients were transplanted with multivisceral, liver-intestinal, or isolated intestinal grafts. Among the recipients, all got anti-thymocyte globulin induction and then tacrolimus and steroids for 3 to 4 years.

Sequencing was performed with immunoSEQ multiplex PCR; in TCRdb, only in-frame clones are kept and a portion is missing. Of roughly 70,000 clones in the sample, under 90% are singletons; the top ten hold 0.39%. Study findings and constraints: Researchers found GvH clones in recipient marrow, and some showed up first in ileum or blood.

Germline assignment: CDR1 MNHNS and CDR2 SASEGT. The CDR3 totals 16 residues. On this clone: Its antigen remains unidentified. An end of the junction differs from the germline gene, which may be a read error. In the same sample, other DNA sequences code for this CDR3.

This TCR was sampled from a human donor who was the organ donor for an intestinal transplant. V is TRBV6-1 and J is TRBJ2-3, with 10 bases matching TRBD2. The specimen was unstimulated CD4+ T cells sorted from spleen or lymph node cells, collected before transplant. The CDR3 DNA reads TGTGCCAGCAGCGAAGAAGCGGGGGGGCGTGGAGATACGCAGTATTTT. Its protein is CASSEEAGGRGDTQYF.